The 11 T cell receptor beta chains reported below all come from one sample, sequenced in a study of response to subunit inactivated influenza vaccine listed by TCRdb under 2018. Library creation used RT-PCR. TCRdb shows the sequencer as Illumina HiSeq 2500. TCRdb trimmed public reads at Q25 via fastp, called clones via MiXCR and kept in-frame beta chains. CDR3 protein duplicates are merged, each entry listing the most common genes and DNA. The sample data list hundreds of thousands of distinct CDR3 sequences, and around a sixth of these were observed just once. The top ten clones comprise 11% of the sample. This specimen consisted of PBMCs from blood, obtained 11 to 12 days after vaccination. These receptor sequences come from a man aged 45-65 years who received an inactivated influenza vaccine. Donor details come from another sample of the same person, matched by shared clones.

In its sample, this clonotype was seen many times. The V gene is TRBV3-1, the J gene TRBJ2-1, with 11 bases that match TRBD1. Germline assignment: CDR1 LGHDT and CDR2 YNNKEL (reference sequence). CDR3 length: 19 residues. The trim removed 0 bases at V and 7 bases at J, leaving 14 bases unmatched. For the CDR3, the DNA is TGTGCCAGCAGCCAAGATTTCGATCCAGGACAGGGGGCGCGGAATGAGCAGTTCTTC. Amino acids: CASSQDFDPGQGARNEQFF.

The gene calls are TRBV6-5 and TRBJ2-7; 9 bases align to TRBD1. Trimming removed 0 bases from V and 7 bases from J; junction bases left unmatched: 7. The length of the CDR3 is 15 residues. Germline lookup yields CDR1 MNHEY and CDR2 SVGAGI. The CDR3: CASSYSWDRVAEQYF. CDR3 nucleotide sequence: TGTGCCAGCAGTTACTCGTGGGACAGGGTGGCAGAGCAGTACTTC.

The chain couples TRBV7-9 to TRBJ2-3; D gene ambiguous. Trimming took 2 bases from V and 2 from J, leaving 8 bases between them. The CDR3 has 14 amino acids. Germline assignment: CDR1 SEHNR and CDR2 FQNEAQ (reference sequence). CDR3 bases: TGTGCCAGCAGCTTACAGCTATACACAGATACGCAGTATTTT. This codes for CASSLQLYTDTQYF.

The chain has TRBV28 and TRBJ2-1; D unclear. The CDR3 runs 12 residues. V was cut by 1 base and J by 8 bases, with 6 bases left in between. The germline CDR1 and CDR2 sequences are MDHEN and SYDVKM. As DNA, the CDR3 is TGTGCCAGCAGTTTATTAAAGGATGAGCAGTTCTTC. It yields the protein CASSLLKDEQFF.

The chain couples TRBV4-1 to TRBJ2-5; D gene uncertain. Germline V gives CDR1 MGHRA, CDR2 YSYEKL. V lost 0 bases to trimming and J lost 7 bases, with 15 bases between them. The CDR3 has 15 residues. This CDR3 is CASSQDFTDKWTQYF. The CDR3 DNA reads TGCGCCAGCAGCCAAGATTTCACGGATAAATGGACCCAGTACTTC.

In its sample, this clonotype was seen many times. V usage is TRBV23-1 and J usage is TRBJ2-7; no firm D call. TRBV23-1 is assigned to the ORF class and has an uncertain function. The CDR3 consists of 14 residues. V lost 4 bases and J 3 bases, leaving 13 bases between the germline ends. The CDR3 is CASSLGQRDYEQYF. The CDR3 DNA reads as TGCGCCAGCAGTCTAGGCCAAAGGGACTACGAGCAGTACTTC.

This clonotype was picked up a small number of times. The chain combines TRBV6-2 or TRBV6-3 with TRBJ1-6; TRBD1 agrees at 8 bases. With 3 bases clipped from V and 2 bases from J, the junction kept 3 bases outside the gene matches. CDR3 length: 16 residues. CDR1 and CDR2 from the germline V gene are MNHEY and SVGEGT. This CDR3 reads CASSYQGAAYNSPLHF. DNA for the CDR3: TGTGCCAGCAGTTATCAGGGGGCCGCCTATAATTCACCCCTCCACTTT.

The V call is TRBV29-1, the J call TRBJ1-4, with D uncertain. The V gene's germline CDR1 is SQVTM and CDR2 ANQGSEA. V was clipped by 7 bases and J by 3 bases, with 9 bases between them. The CDR3 covers 12 residues. The CDR3 protein is CSGGRANEKLFF. CDR3 in DNA: TGCAGCGGAGGACGGGCTAATGAAAAACTGTTTTTT.

The V call is TRBV5-1, the J call TRBJ2-2; 14 bases fit TRBD2. Germline CDR1 is SGHRS and CDR2 is YFSETQ. The CDR3 is 17 amino acids. V lost 4 bases, J lost 7 bases, and 9 bases stayed unmatched. CDR3 in DNA: TGCGCCAGCAGCCGGGCCGGGACTAGCGGGAGTAGCGGGGAGCTGTTTTTT. This gives the protein CASSRAGTSGSSGELFF. The full variable domain, its missing parts supplied by reference TRBV5-1 and TRBJ2-2, is KAGVTQTPRYLIKTRGQQVTLSCSPISGHRSVSWYQQTPGQGLQFLFEYFSETQRNKGNFPGRFSGRQFSNSRSEMNVSTLELGDSALYLCASSRAGTSGSSGELFFGEGSRLTVL.

This clonotype has a handful of counts. The chain carries TRBV6-1 and TRBJ1-5; D uncertain. V lost 3 bases to trimming and J lost 4 bases, with 10 bases between them. The V gene's germline CDR1 is MNHNS and CDR2 SASEGT. CDR3 length: 14 amino acids. The CDR3 spells CASSDVGINQPQHF. The CDR3 nucleotides read TGTGCCAGCAGTGACGTGGGGATTAATCAGCCCCAGCATTTT.

This clonotype was observed at least ten times. The chain joins TRBV30 to TRBJ2-3; D not resolved. V was shortened by 2 bases and J by 6 bases, with 9 bases between the two germline ends. The CDR3 length is 12 residues. Per the germline V gene, CDR1 is GTSNPN and CDR2 is SVGIG (reference sequence). This chain's CDR3 is CAWSLLTDTQYF. Here the CDR3 DNA reads TGTGCCTGGAGTCTGCTAACGGATACGCAGTATTTT.